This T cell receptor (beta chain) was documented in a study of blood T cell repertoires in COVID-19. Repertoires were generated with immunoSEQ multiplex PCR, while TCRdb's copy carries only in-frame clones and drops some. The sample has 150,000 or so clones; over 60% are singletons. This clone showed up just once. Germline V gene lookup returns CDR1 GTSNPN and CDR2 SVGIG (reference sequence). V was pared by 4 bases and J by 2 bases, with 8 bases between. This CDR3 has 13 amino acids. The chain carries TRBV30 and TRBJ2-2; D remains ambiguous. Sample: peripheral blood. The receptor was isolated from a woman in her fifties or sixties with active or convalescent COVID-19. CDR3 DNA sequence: TGTGCCTGGATGGAGCAAAACACCGGGGAGCTGTTTTTT. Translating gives CAWMEQNTGELFF.